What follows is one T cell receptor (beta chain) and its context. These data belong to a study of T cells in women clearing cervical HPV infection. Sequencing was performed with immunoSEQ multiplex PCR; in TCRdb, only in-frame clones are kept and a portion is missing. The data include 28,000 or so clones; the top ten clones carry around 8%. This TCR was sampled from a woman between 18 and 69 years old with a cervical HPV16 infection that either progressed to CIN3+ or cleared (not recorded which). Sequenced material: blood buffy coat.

CDR3 sequence reads: CASSLGPSGSKSVTGELFF. Partial CDR3 DNA: TGCGCCAGCAGCTTGGGTCCTAGCGGGAGTAAGTCGGTGACCGGGGAG. This sequence joins TRBV5-1 and TRBJ2-2, with 10 bases that match TRBD2. The read terminates 3 residues ahead of where the CDR3 ends, so the germline J gene completes it. This CDR3 has 19 residues. Germline loops: CDR1 SGHRS, CDR2 YFSETQ. The trim removed 0 bases at V and 5 bases at J, leaving 13 bases unmatched.